The entry that follows covers one T cell receptor (beta chain) sequence. The data are from a study of identical twins. TCRdb fed the 5' RACE reads into MiXCR, producing one record per CDR3 protein. The table has roughly 750,000 distinct CDR3 sequences, around 20% seen once. V lost 3 bases and J lost 2; bases outside the gene matches: 10. This CDR3 contains 16 residues. CDR1 and CDR2 (germline): KGHSH, LQKENI. These same records also appear under a second study, on T cells expressing NK-cell markers.

This TCR was recovered from a woman younger than 30 in good health. Sequenced material: PBMCs. The chain carries TRBV18 and TRBJ2-7; 7 bases map to TRBD1. The DNA for the CDR3 is TGTGCCAGCTCACCCACTGACAGGGCCGCGGCCTACGAGCAGTACTTC. As protein: CASSPTDRAAAYEQYF.